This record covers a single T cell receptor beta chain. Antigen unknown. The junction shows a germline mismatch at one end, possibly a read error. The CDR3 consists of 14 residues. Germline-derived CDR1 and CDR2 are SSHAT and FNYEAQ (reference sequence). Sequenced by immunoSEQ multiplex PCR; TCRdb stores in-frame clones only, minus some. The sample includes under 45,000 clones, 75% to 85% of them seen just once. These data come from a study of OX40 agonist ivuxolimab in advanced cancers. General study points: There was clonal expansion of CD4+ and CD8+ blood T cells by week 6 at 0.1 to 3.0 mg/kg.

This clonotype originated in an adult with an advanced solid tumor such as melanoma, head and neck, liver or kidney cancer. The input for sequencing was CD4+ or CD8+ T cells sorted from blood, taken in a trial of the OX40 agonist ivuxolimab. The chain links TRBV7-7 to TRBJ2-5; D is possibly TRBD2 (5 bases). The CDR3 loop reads CASSLAYGKETQYF. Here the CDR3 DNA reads TGTGCTAGCAGCTTAGCGTACGGGAAAGAGACCCAGTACTTC.